This TCR beta chain comes out of a study of brain metastases from non-small cell lung cancer. On this clone itself: What it binds is unknown.

Profiling relied on immunoSEQ multiplex PCR, and the TCRdb table lists in-frame clones only, not all of them. The repertoire holds 14,000 to 15,000 clones, with around four fifths as singletons. Looked up from germline, CDR1 is SGHVS and CDR2 is FQNEAQ. The CDR3 extends over 13 amino acids. The V end lost 5 bases, the J end lost 11 bases, and 18 bases lay between the germline ends. Overall study results and limits: Compared with their matched primary tumors, approximately 64% of brain metastases showed expanded T-cell clones. TCR repertoires overlapped largely between brain metastases and matched primaries. T-cell infiltration was lower in brain metastases than primaries (P < 0.001).

This TCR came from a donor aged 40 or older with non-small cell lung cancer. The sample was primary lung tumor tissue. The V call is TRBV7-8, the J call TRBJ1-1; D unclear. CDR3 coding DNA: TGTGCCAGCAGCCAGAGGGCAAATCTCAGGGCTTTCTTT. This codes for CASSQRANLRAFF.